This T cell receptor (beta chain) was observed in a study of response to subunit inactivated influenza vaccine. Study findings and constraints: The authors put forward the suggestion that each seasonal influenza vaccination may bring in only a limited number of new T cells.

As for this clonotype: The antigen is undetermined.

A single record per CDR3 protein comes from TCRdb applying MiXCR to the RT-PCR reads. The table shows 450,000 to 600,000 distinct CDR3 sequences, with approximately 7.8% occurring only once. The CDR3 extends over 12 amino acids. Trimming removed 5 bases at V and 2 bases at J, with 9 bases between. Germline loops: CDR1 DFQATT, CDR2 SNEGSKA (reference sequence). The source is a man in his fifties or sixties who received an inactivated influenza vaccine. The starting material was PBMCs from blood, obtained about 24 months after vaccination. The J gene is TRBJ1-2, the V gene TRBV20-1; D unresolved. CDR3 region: CSAPSGNYGYTF. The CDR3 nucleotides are TGCAGTGCTCCCAGTGGGAACTATGGCTACACCTTC.